This is a list of T cell receptor beta chains from one sample in a study of blood T cell repertoires in COVID-19. The table came from immunoSEQ multiplex PCR; TCRdb's copy has only in-frame clones and leaves some out. The sample consists of about 270,000 clones, 86% of them appearing once. The sample comprised peripheral blood. Source of these receptors: a woman between 25 and 40 years old with COVID-19, enrolled during active disease. CDR3s include the opening cysteine and the closing phenylalanine or tryptophan. A D gene is named only where the DNA matches it firmly. Expanded clones are given a class, and other clones once, few, many or no size at all.

cdr3_aa	cdr3_nt	j_call	clone_size	d_call	v_call
CASSLAGGLYNEQFF	TGTGCCAGCAGTTTAGCGGGGGGGCTCTACAATGAGCAGTTCTTC	TRBJ2-1	.	TRBD2	TRBV6-5
CASSLRWRGRNQPQHF	TGTGCCAGCAGTTTAAGGTGGCGAGGGCGAAATCAGCCCCAGCATTTT	TRBJ1-5	once	.	TRBV28
CASTPDSRTEAFF	TGTGCCAGCACCCCCGACAGCCGCACTGAAGCTTTCTTT	TRBJ1-1	.	.	TRBV7-9
CASTLGTVSDTQYF	TGCGCCAGCACCCTGGGGACAGTCTCAGATACGCAGTATTTT	TRBJ2-3	.	TRBD1	TRBV5-1
CASSPDRGGAEAFF	TGTGCCAGTAGCCCGGACAGGGGAGGTGCTGAAGCTTTCTTT	TRBJ1-1	once	TRBD1	TRBV19
CASSWGQGDKTPQHF	TGTGCCAGCAGCTGGGGACAGGGCGATAAGACGCCCCAGCATTTT	TRBJ1-5	.	.	TRBV21-1
CATSRSGGNTGELFF	TGTGCCACCAGCAGATCGGGGGGAAACACCGGGGAGCTGTTTTTT	TRBJ2-2	.	TRBD2	TRBV15
CASSYGQGAYEQYF	TGTGCCAGCAGTTATGGACAGGGGGCCTACGAGCAGTACTTC	TRBJ2-7	.	TRBD1	TRBV27
CATSAGVRYEQYF	TGTGCCACTTCGGCAGGGGTTCGCTACGAGCAGTACTTC	TRBJ2-7	.	.	TRBV6-5
CATKRQGVNEQFF	TGTGCCACCAAGAGACAGGGGGTCAATGAGCAGTTCTTC	TRBJ2-1	.	TRBD1	TRBV15